The rows below give T cell receptor beta chains drawn from one sample of a study of blood T cell repertoires in COVID-19. The data were produced by immunoSEQ multiplex PCR, yet TCRdb's version contains in-frame clones alone and is incomplete. The sample yields about 180,000 clones, 70% to 90% seen once. Sequencing used peripheral blood. Every receptor here comes from a man between 60 and 70 years old with acute or convalescent COVID-19. Each CDR3 is given with its conserved first and last residue. A D gene is named only where the DNA matches it firmly. Clone size is stated in some rows and not others, as once, few, many or a class when expanded.

V,size,J,D,DNA,CDR3
TRBV4-3,-,TRBJ1-2,-,TGCGCCAGCAGCCAAGCCCAGGACAAGAGCTATGGCTACACCTTC,CASSQAQDKSYGYTF
TRBV10-3,once,TRBJ2-3,-,TGTGCCATCAGTAGGGAGCGGAGCACAGATACGCAGTATTTT,CAISRERSTDTQYF
TRBV3-1/TRBV3-2,-,TRBJ2-7,-,TGTGCCAGCAGCCAAGAGGGCACAGACTACGAGCAGTACTTC,CASSQEGTDYEQYF
TRBV15,few,TRBJ2-7,TRBD2,TGTGCCACCAGCAGGGGGGAGGGCGACTCCTACGAGCAGTACTTC,CATSRGEGDSYEQYF
TRBV7-9,-,TRBJ2-7,-,TGTGCCAGCAGTACGGGGTGGAGGCCTCTCGAGCAGTACTTC,CASSTGWRPLEQYF
TRBV6-5,-,TRBJ1-1,-,TGTGCCACCGGGAAAGACACTGAAGCTTTCTTT,CATGKDTEAFF
TRBV7-9,once,TRBJ2-1,-,TGTGCCAGCAGCCCCCCGGGACTTTCAATCAATGAGCAGTTCTTC,CASSPPGLSINEQFF
TRBV6-2/TRBV6-3,few,TRBJ1-5,-,TGTGCCAGCAGTTACCATGGAGGTCAGCCCCAGCATTTT,CASSYHGGQPQHF
TRBV6-6,few,TRBJ2-2,-,TGTGCCAGCAGTTACGATCGGGGTTCTGGTGCCGGGGAGCTGTTTTTT,CASSYDRGSGAGELFF
TRBV28,-,TRBJ1-6,-,TGTGCCAGCAGTCCCACTCCCTTGGTTAATTCACCCCTCCACTTT,CASSPTPLVNSPLHF
TRBV5-1,-,TRBJ2-5,TRBD2,TGCGCCAGCAGCTCACGACTAGCGGGAGTGGAGACCCAGTACTTC,CASSSRLAGVETQYF
TRBV28,-,TRBJ2-5,-,TGTGCCAGCAGCCCTGGGGGCCGGGACCCCACGGGGGAGACCCAGTACTTC,CASSPGGRDPTGETQYF
TRBV9,-,TRBJ2-2,TRBD1,TGTGCCAGCAGCGTGACAGGGGTAATCGCCGGGGAGCTGTTTTTT,CASSVTGVIAGELFF
TRBV29-1,-,TRBJ2-2,TRBD2,TGCAGCGTAAGGGCTAGCGGGATATACCGGGAGCTGTTTTTT,CSVRASGIYRELFF
TRBV28,-,TRBJ1-4,-,TGTGCCGCCCGGGGGAGGTATGAAAAACTGTTTTTT,CAARGRYEKLFF
TRBV7-3,-,TRBJ2-3,-,TGTGCCAGCAGCTTAGGCGTGTCGGCTAGCCGATACACAGATACGCAGTATTTT,CASSLGVSASRYTDTQYF
TRBV4-3,-,TRBJ2-2,-,TGCGCCAGCAGCCAAGACTCCTACTACACCGGGGAGCTGTTTTTT,CASSQDSYYTGELFF
TRBV5-1,-,TRBJ2-2,TRBD1,TGCGCCAGCAGCTTGGGACAGGGGGCCGGGGAGCTGTTTTTT,CASSLGQGAGELFF
TRBV6-5,-,TRBJ2-7,TRBD1,TGTGCCAGCAGTTATGGGGGGACAGGGGTCTACGAGCAGTACTTC,CASSYGGTGVYEQYF
TRBV6-5,-,TRBJ2-7,TRBD2,TGTGCCAGCAAGCGGGGAGCCTACGAGCAGTACTTC,CASKRGAYEQYF
TRBV3-1/TRBV3-2,-,TRBJ2-1,-,TGTGCCAGCAGCCTCTCAGGGTTTAATGAGCAGTTCTTC,CASSLSGFNEQFF
TRBV19,once,TRBJ2-6,-,TGTGCCAGTAGTAGCAGGGTATCAGGGGCCAACGTCCTGACTTTC,CASSSRVSGANVLTF
TRBV5-5,-,TRBJ1-6,-,TGTGCCAGCCAGGGGAATTCACCCCTCCACTTT,CASQGNSPLHF
TRBV19,-,TRBJ2-7,TRBD2,TGTGCCAGTAGTATAGCGACTAGCGGGAGCCTCACCTACGAGCAGTACTTC,CASSIATSGSLTYEQYF
TRBV5-1,-,TRBJ2-7,-,TGCGCCAGCAGCTTCGGGGAGGTCTACGAGCAGTACTTC,CASSFGEVYEQYF
TRBV28,-,TRBJ2-5,-,TGTGCCAGCACAGACCCCACCGGGGAAGAGACCCAGTACTTC,CASTDPTGEETQYF
TRBV19,-,TRBJ1-5,-,TGTGCCAGTAGGACAGCCTATAGCAATCAGCCCCAGCATTTT,CASRTAYSNQPQHF
TRBV28,once,TRBJ1-2,-,TGTGCCAGCAGTTTGGGGGCAGGGACTAACTATGGCTACACCTTC,CASSLGAGTNYGYTF
TRBV19,-,TRBJ2-3,-,TGTGCCAGTAGTATAGATTTTCGGGGTTCTAGCACAGATACGCAGTATTTT,CASSIDFRGSSTDTQYF
TRBV6-5,-,TRBJ1-1,TRBD1,TGTGCCAGCAGTTTGGACAGGGTGAACACTGAAGCTTTCTTT,CASSLDRVNTEAFF
TRBV7-2,-,TRBJ1-1,TRBD1,TGTGCCAGCAGCGCCCGACAGGGAGACACTGAAGCTTTCTTT,CASSARQGDTEAFF
TRBV6-6,-,TRBJ1-5,-,TGTGCCAGCAGGGAGGGCAATCAGCCCCAGCATTTT,CASREGNQPQHF
TRBV19,-,TRBJ2-2,-,TGTGCCAGTAGTATAGCAGTGGCGACAGGCACCGGGGAGCTGTTTTTT,CASSIAVATGTGELFF
TRBV27,-,TRBJ2-2,TRBD1,TGTGCCAGCAGCTTTCCAAAAATCAGGGGGCAGTTCACCGGGGAGCTGTTTTTT,CASSFPKIRGQFTGELFF
TRBV5-1,-,TRBJ2-3,TRBD1,TGCGCCAGCAGCTCGGCCGGGACAGGGGGCCATAGCGGGAGTAACACAGATACGCAGTATTTT,CASSSAGTGGHSGSNTDTQYF
TRBV5-4,-,TRBJ1-5,-,TGTGCCAGCAGCGAACAGGGAAATCAGCCCCAGCATTTT,CASSEQGNQPQHF
TRBV4-1,once,TRBJ2-7,TRBD2,TGCGCCAGCAGCCAAGATTCTAGCGGGAGGGGTCGCGAGCAGTACTTC,CASSQDSSGRGREQYF
TRBV5-4,-,TRBJ2-7,TRBD2,TGTGCCAGCAGCGGTAGCGGGAGCTCCTACGAGCAGTACTTC,CASSGSGSSYEQYF
TRBV28,-,TRBJ2-7,-,TGTGCCAGCAGCCCGTACGGTCTCTACGAGCAGTACTTC,CASSPYGLYEQYF
TRBV6-5,few,TRBJ1-5,-,TGTGCCAGCGACGCAGGGTTGAGCAATCAGCCCCAGCATTTT,CASDAGLSNQPQHF
TRBV29-1,-,TRBJ1-1,-,TGCAGCAGCCGGGTGGGGCCGAACACTGAAGCTTTCTTT,CSSRVGPNTEAFF
TRBV3-1/TRBV3-2,once,TRBJ2-7,-,TGTGCCAGCAGCCAAGTTGTCAGCGAGCAGTACTTC,CASSQVVSEQYF
TRBV7-9,few,TRBJ2-5,TRBD1,TGTGCCAGCAGCCCCTTCGGATCAACAGGGGTAGAGACCCAGTACTTC,CASSPFGSTGVETQYF
TRBV2,once,TRBJ1-5,TRBD1,TGTGCCAGCAGTGGGGTAGGGACAGGCCTCGTGCCGCCCCAGCATTTT,CASSGVGTGLVPPQHF
TRBV7-6,-,TRBJ2-3,TRBD1,TGTGCCAGCAGCCGCGGGACAGGGGGGACAGATACGCAGTATTTT,CASSRGTGGTDTQYF
TRBV28,-,TRBJ2-5,TRBD1,TGTGCCAGCAGCACTCACCGGGACAGGGGGTTCCAAGAGACCCAGTACTTC,CASSTHRDRGFQETQYF
TRBV3-1/TRBV3-2,-,TRBJ1-5,-,TGTGCCAGCAGCCAGGGTGGAGGGGGGGGCAATCAGCCCCAGCATTTT,CASSQGGGGGNQPQHF
TRBV5-1,-,TRBJ2-2,TRBD1,TGCGCCAGCAGCGATCGGACAGGGGCGGTCGGGGAGCTGTTTTTT,CASSDRTGAVGELFF
TRBV21-1,-,TRBJ1-1,-,TGTGCCAGCAGCAAACACAGGGCGACCCTTAACACTGAAGCTTTCTTT,CASSKHRATLNTEAFF
TRBV30,once,TRBJ2-3,TRBD2,TGTGCCTGGAGTGTACTAGGGGGCGGGAGGGATGATACGCAGTATTTT,CAWSVLGGGRDDTQYF
TRBV18,-,TRBJ1-5,TRBD1,TGTGCCAGCTCACCCGGGACAGGGGGATCTCAGCCCCAGCATTTT,CASSPGTGGSQPQHF
TRBV5-4,-,TRBJ1-2,TRBD1,TGTGCCAGCACCGGAACAGGGGGCCGTGGCTACACCTTC,CASTGTGGRGYTF
TRBV7-2,-,TRBJ2-5,-,TGTGCCAGCAGCGGGGGAGGGGGGACCCAGTACTTC,CASSGGGGTQYF
TRBV7-2,-,TRBJ1-1,TRBD1,TGTGCCAGCACCCGAGGGGGCGACACTGAAGCTTTCTTT,CASTRGGDTEAFF
TRBV7-9,-,TRBJ2-7,TRBD2,TGTGCCAGCACCAACCCCGGGAGGGCCACGTACGAGCAGTACTTC,CASTNPGRATYEQYF
TRBV5-6,-,TRBJ2-2,-,TGTGCCAGCAGCTTGGCCGGGCTAGCTGCGAACACCGGGGAGCTGTTTTTT,CASSLAGLAANTGELFF
TRBV3-1/TRBV3-2,few,TRBJ1-5,-,TGTGCCAGCAGCCAAGGCCAGGGCAAGCCCCAGCATTTT,CASSQGQGKPQHF
TRBV6-5,-,TRBJ1-2,TRBD1,TGTGCCAGCACCTACGACCCGGGACAGGGTTATGGCTACACCTTC,CASTYDPGQGYGYTF
TRBV15,-,TRBJ2-1,TRBD2,TGTGCCACCAGCAGGGGACTAGCGGGTGCATCCTACAATGAGCAGTTCTTC,CATSRGLAGASYNEQFF
TRBV12-3/TRBV12-4,-,TRBJ2-5,-,TGTGCCAGCAGTTTTTACCGGGAGACCCAGTACTTC,CASSFYRETQYF